These 31 T cell receptor beta chains were all obtained from the same sample, sequenced in a study of T cell repertoires in cytomegalovirus infection. One entry per CDR3 protein, called by TCRdb with MiXCR from the reads. Among some 600,000 distinct CDR3 sequences listed, approximately 24% were seen once. Material for sequencing was CD8+ T cells from PBMCs. All receptors derive from a human donor in good health (CMV status not recorded). Some clones in this sample may be carry-over from other donors' samples.

The chain has TRBV7-3 and TRBJ2-6, with D hard to call. Germline V lookup: CDR1 SGHTA, CDR2 FQGTGA. Deletions cut 2 bases from V and 1 base from J, with 21 bases between. This CDR3 is built from 20 residues. The CDR3 DNA reads as TGTGCCAGCAGCTTATATGGAGTAGGGTCGGCCATGTCTGGGGCCAACGTCCTGACTTTC. It specifies CASSLYGVGSAMSGANVLTF.

The rearrangement joins TRBV28 to TRBJ2-7; D is undetermined. Germline V gives CDR1 MDHEN, CDR2 SYDVKM. V lost 4 bases to trimming and J lost 10 bases, with 14 bases between them. The CDR3 sequence is 12 residues long. The CDR3 is CASSYPGGEQYV. CDR3 coding DNA: TGTGCCAGCAGTTACCCGGGTGGCGAACAGTACGTC.

This clonotype was seen many times. The V and J genes are TRBV7-3 and TRBJ2-3; 9 bases fit TRBD2. Germline CDR1 and CDR2: SGHTA and FQGTGA. The junction had 10 bases not matched to a gene; V was cut back by 8 bases and J by 4 bases. The CDR3 is 15 residues long. The CDR3 nucleotides are TGTGCCAGCGCTTTCGGCGGGGGGGCAGCAGATACGCAGTATTTT. Its protein product is CASAFGGGAADTQYF.

This clonotype turned up a few times. V and J are TRBV5-5 and TRBJ2-7, with 9 bases aligning to TRBD1. Germline lookup yields CDR1 SGHKS and CDR2 YYEKEE (reference sequence). V lost 1 base, J lost 3 bases, and 5 bases stayed unmatched. The CDR3 is 15 amino acids. The CDR3 protein is CASSLLQGAFYEQYV. CDR3 nucleotide sequence: TGTGCCAGCAGCTTGCTACAGGGGGCGTTCTACGAGCAGTACGTC.

This clonotype was counted at least ten times. This chain joins TRBV7-9 and TRBJ2-2; 8 nucleotides line up with TRBD1. CDR1 and CDR2 from the germline V gene are SEHNR and FQNEAQ (reference sequence). The CDR3 consists of 16 residues. V gave up 5 bases and J gave up 1 base; unmatched junction bases: 6. DNA of the CDR3: TGTGCCAGCAGCGATCGGGACAGGCGGAACACCGGGGAGCTGTTTTTT. This codes for CASSDRDRRNTGELFF.

This clonotype was seen at least ten times. The rearrangement links TRBV13 to TRBJ2-1; D assignment may be TRBD1 or TRBD2 (5 bases each). V dropped 3 bases and J dropped 6 bases, with 9 bases sitting between them. Germline-derived CDR1 and CDR2 are PRHDT and FYEKMQ (reference sequence). This CDR3 contains 13 residues. In nucleotides, the CDR3 is TGTGCCAGCAGCTTGGGGACGGGCAATGAGCAGTTCTTC. The encoded protein is CASSLGTGNEQFF. Looking up the rest from reference TRBV13 and TRBJ2-1 gives the full variable domain: AAGVIQSPRHLIKEKRETATLKCYPIPRHDTVYWYQQGPGQDPQFLISFYEKMQSDKGSIPDRFSAQQFSDYHSELNMSSLELGDSALYFCASSLGTGNEQFFGPGTRLTVL.

With regard to this clonotype: A much larger clone sits a single nucleotide away, making a read error possible. J is TRBJ2-5 and V is TRBV7-9; D remains unclear. Germline CDR1 and CDR2: SEHNR and FQNEAQ (reference sequence). CDR3 length: 18 amino acids. The CDR3 DNA reads as TGTACCAGCAGCCCGGTGGCCGGCGGAGTAGGAGTGAGAGAGACCCAGTACTTC. Its protein product is CTSSPVAGGVGVRETQYF.

The V and J genes are TRBV9 and TRBJ2-3; D possibly matches TRBD1 or TRBD2 (6 bases each). CDR1 and CDR2 from the germline V gene are SGDLS and YYNGEE. V was shortened by 1 base and J by 5 bases, with 14 bases between the two germline ends. The CDR3 loop spans 15 amino acids. Here the CDR3 reads CASSVWGADGDTQYF. The CDR3 nucleotides are TGTGCCAGCAGCGTATGGGGGGCGGATGGAGATACGCAGTATTTT.

This clonotype was counted many times. V is TRBV11-2 and J is TRBJ2-1, with D possibly being TRBD2 (5 bases). This CDR3 contains 14 residues. In germline, CDR1 is SGHAT, CDR2 FQNNGV. V lost 6 bases and J 3 bases, leaving 12 bases between the germline ends. The CDR3 nucleotides read TGTGCCAGCAGGGACGGGGAGATCTACAATGAGCAGTTCTTC. This encodes CASRDGEIYNEQFF.

The chain links TRBV20-1 to TRBJ2-3; D not certain. The germline V and J ends were trimmed by 1 base and 0 bases, with 11 bases remaining between them. CDR1 is DFQATT, CDR2 SNEGSKA, per germline (reference sequence). CDR3 length equals 15 residues. In DNA, the CDR3 is TGCAGTGCTAGAGCCGAGTACAGAAGCACAGATACGCAGTATTTT. It yields the protein CSARAEYRSTDTQYF.

J is TRBJ2-5 and V is TRBV6-5; 8 nucleotides match TRBD1. The V gene's germline CDR1 is MNHEY and CDR2 SVGAGI. V trimming: 6 bases; J trimming: 5 bases; junction bases outside the gene matches: 11. The CDR3 is 15 amino acids. CDR3 nucleotides: TGTGCCAGCAGCCCCACCCCAGGGGGCCTGGAGACCCAGTACTTC. It translates to CASSPTPGGLETQYF.

The V and J genes are TRBV20-1 and TRBJ2-2; perhaps TRBD1 as D (6 bases). The CDR3 is 16 residues long. Germline V CDR1 and CDR2: DFQATT, SNEGSKA (reference sequence). Between the trimmed V and J ends, which lost 0 bases and 4 bases, there was a span of 15 bases. CDR3 coding DNA: TGCAGTGCTAGAGATGCAGGGGCCGGACTCACCGGGGAGCTGTTTTTT. Protein: CSARDAGAGLTGELFF.

The chain uses TRBV4-3 and TRBJ1-2; the D is unclear. Germline CDR1 reads LGHNA; CDR2 reads YSLEER. The CDR3 is made up of 16 amino acids. V was shortened by 0 bases and J by 6 bases, with 17 bases between the two germline ends. CDR3 amino acids: CASSQDFDGQVHGYTF. The CDR3, as DNA: TGCGCCAGCAGCCAAGATTTCGATGGGCAAGTCCATGGCTACACCTTC.

This clonotype has ten or more counts. The chain combines TRBV7-9 with TRBJ2-1; TRBD2 is a possible D gene (6 bases). Between the trimmed V and J ends, which lost 5 bases and 3 bases, there was a span of 20 bases. This CDR3 is built from 17 residues. Germline V gives CDR1 SEHNR, CDR2 FQNEAQ (reference sequence). The CDR3 protein is CASSPRARGTVYNEQFF. CDR3 coding DNA: TGTGCCAGCAGCCCCCGGGCGCGGGGCACCGTCTACAATGAGCAGTTCTTC.

This chain connects TRBV3-1 to TRBJ2-7, with 7 positions matching TRBD1. V was clipped by 1 base and J by 5 bases; unmatched bases: 14. This CDR3 is built from 17 residues. The germline V gene has CDR1 LGHDT and CDR2 YNNKEL (reference sequence). CDR3 loop: CASSQVRVRQGVHEQYF. For the CDR3, the DNA is TGTGCCAGCAGCCAAGTCCGGGTGAGACAGGGTGTCCACGAGCAGTACTTC.

The chain joins TRBV10-3 to TRBJ2-3, with 9 nucleotides matching TRBD2. Per germline, CDR1 ENHRY and CDR2 SYGVKD. The CDR3 is made up of 16 amino acids. The ends lost 4 bases at V and 1 base at J; junction bases unmatched: 6. The CDR3 coding sequence is TGTGCCATCAGTGGTCCTAGCGGGGACCGCACAGATACGCAGTATTTT. Translated, it gives CAISGPSGDRTDTQYF.

The chain joins TRBV7-9 to TRBJ1-2; a weak D match, TRBD1 (5 bases). The V end lost 8 bases, the J end lost 5 bases, and 21 bases lay between the germline ends. The CDR3 totals 15 residues. Germline CDR1 and CDR2: SEHNR and FQNEAQ (reference sequence). The CDR3 DNA reads as TGTGCCAGCGGTGCTTCGGGACGACGAGATTATGGCTACACCTTC. It codes for CASGASGRRDYGYTF.

A few counts support this clonotype. The chain carries TRBV4-1 and TRBJ1-1, with 9 bases lining up with TRBD1. The trim removed 3 bases at V and 6 bases at J, leaving 8 bases unmatched. CDR3 length: 15 amino acids. In germline, CDR1 is MGHRA, CDR2 YSYEKL. The CDR3 here is CASSQEGQGPSEAFF. The CDR3 DNA sequence: TGCGCCAGCAGCCAGGAGGGACAGGGACCCTCTGAAGCTTTCTTT.

This clonotype was counted between two and nine times. The chain employs TRBV6-6 and TRBJ2-7, with a possible D match to TRBD1 (6 bases). CDR1 and CDR2 (germline): MNHNY, SVGAGI (reference sequence). Trimming took off 5 bases at V and 0 bases at J, with 23 bases between the two ends. This CDR3 spans 18 amino acids. The DNA of the CDR3 is TGTGCCAGCAGTCCCGTAGATACCGGGACAAACCCCTCCTACGAGCAGTACTTC. It specifies CASSPVDTGTNPSYEQYF.

A word on this clonotype: An end of the junction does not agree with germline; a read error may underlie this. The chain joins TRBV2 to TRBJ2-3; the D gene is possibly TRBD1 (6 bases). The CDR3 is made up of 14 amino acids. Per the germline V gene, CDR1 is SNHLY and CDR2 is FYNNEI. CDR3 nucleotide sequence: TGTACCAGCAGTGATTTACAGGGAACAGATACGCAGTATTTT. It translates to CTSSDLQGTDTQYF.

There are many counts of this clonotype. The CDR3 region is CASSPRGVAYEQYF. The CDR3 DNA follows: TGTGCCAGCAGCCCCAGGGGGGTAGCCTACGAGCAGTACTTC. The rearrangement joins TRBV7-9 to TRBJ2-7; the D gene is possibly TRBD1 (7 bases). Germline CDR1 and CDR2: SEHNR and FQNEAQ (reference sequence). The ends were cut back, 5 bases at V and 2 bases at J, with 13 bases in the middle. This CDR3 spans 14 amino acids.

The chain carries TRBV19 and TRBJ1-2; 7 bases match TRBD1. Germline CDR1 and CDR2: LNHDA and SQIVND (reference sequence). Trimming cost V 3 bases and J 3 bases; bases outside gene matches: 10. The CDR3 contains 16 residues. Here the CDR3 DNA reads TGTGCCAGTAGTATTCCCAGACAGGGATCGGACTATGGCTACACCTTC. Translating gives CASSIPRQGSDYGYTF.

The rearrangement links TRBV4-3 to TRBJ2-1; tentatively, D is TRBD2 (5 bases). Germline CDR1 reads LGHNA; CDR2 reads YSLEER. The ends were cut back, 1 base at V and 6 bases at J, with 10 bases in the middle. The CDR3 has 14 amino acids. The CDR3 nucleotides are TGCGCCAGCAGCCAAGGGACTTTGACCAATGAGCAGTTCTTC. It encodes CASSQGTLTNEQFF.

The chain has TRBV13 and TRBJ2-7; D not resolved. This CDR3 comprises 13 residues. CDR1 is PRHDT, CDR2 FYEKMQ, per germline (reference sequence). Trimming left V 3 bases short and J 5 bases short, with 11 bases between. The CDR3 sequence: CASSFRTVDEQYF. The CDR3 coding sequence is TGTGCCAGCAGCTTCCGGACGGTGGACGAGCAGTACTTC. The variable domain in full, with the rest retrieved from reference TRBV13 and TRBJ2-7, is AAGVIQSPRHLIKEKRETATLKCYPIPRHDTVYWYQQGPGQDPQFLISFYEKMQSDKGSIPDRFSAQQFSDYHSELNMSSLELGDSALYFCASSFRTVDEQYFGPGTRLTVT.

The table lists this clonotype with a few counts. The CDR3 DNA is TGCAGTGCTAGACCCACAGGAGCTCTCTCCTACGAGCAGTACTTC. It codes for CSARPTGALSYEQYF. The genes are TRBV20-1 and TRBJ2-7, with D possibly TRBD1 on 5 matching bases. The CDR3 contains 15 residues. The germline V gene encodes CDR1 DFQATT and CDR2 SNEGSKA (reference sequence). Trimming removed 2 bases at V and 0 bases at J, with 14 bases between.

Only a few counts were recorded for this clonotype. V is TRBV28 and J is TRBJ1-5; TRBD1 agrees at 7 bases. This CDR3 has 17 residues. Trimming cost V 6 bases and J 0 bases; bases outside gene matches: 11. The germline V gene has CDR1 MDHEN and CDR2 SYDVKM. The CDR3 sequence is CASRLEQGPYSNQPQHF. CDR3 sequence (DNA): TGTGCCAGCAGGCTCGAACAGGGGCCCTATAGCAATCAGCCCCAGCATTTT.

The chain uses TRBV20-1 and TRBJ2-2, with D possibly matching TRBD2 (5 bases). The V and J ends lost 2 bases and 3 bases respectively, with 13 bases between them. The CDR3 length is 15 residues. Germline values: CDR1 DFQATT, CDR2 SNEGSKA (reference sequence). This chain's CDR3 is CSARLTSRYTGELFF. The CDR3 coding sequence is TGCAGTGCTAGACTAACTAGTCGATACACCGGGGAGCTGTTTTTT.

This clonotype occurred many times. The V gene is TRBV7-9, the J gene TRBJ2-1, with D maybe TRBD1 (6 bases). The length of the CDR3 is 14 residues. Germline V gene sequence: CDR1 SEHNR, CDR2 FQNEAQ (reference sequence). V dropped 4 bases and J dropped 3 bases, with 10 bases sitting between them. As DNA, the CDR3 is TGTGCCAGCAGCTCATCGGACAGCTACAATGAGCAGTTCTTC. Translating it yields CASSSSDSYNEQFF.

V is TRBV6-1 and J is TRBJ2-1, with D uncertain. Germline assignment: CDR1 MNHNS and CDR2 SASEGT. The CDR3 runs 16 residues. Trimming removed 2 bases from V and 7 bases from J, with 18 bases in between. For the CDR3, the DNA is TGTGCCAGCAGTGAAAAAGGGCGCCAATCATCGAATGAGCAGTTCTTC. Translation gives CASSEKGRQSSNEQFF.

A note on this clonotype: An end of the junction does not agree with germline; a read error may underlie this. CDR3 coding DNA: TGTGTCAGCAGCCAAGATCGCGGCAGGGTGAACACTGAAGCTTTCTTT. This gives the protein CVSSQDRGRVNTEAFF. The rearrangement joins TRBV14 to TRBJ1-1, with D possibly TRBD1 on 5 matching bases. CDR3 length: 16 residues. Germline CDR1 and CDR2: SGHDN and FVKESK.

The chain joins TRBV19 to TRBJ1-5; 7 nucleotides align to TRBD1. Unmatched junction bases numbered 8, after V lost 10 bases and J lost 5 bases. This CDR3 is built from 13 residues. CDR1 is LNHDA, CDR2 SQIVND, per germline (reference sequence). CDR3 in DNA: TGTGCCACCACCGACAGGGAAGATCAGCCCCAGCATTTT. Translation: CATTDREDQPQHF.